This T cell receptor (beta chain) comes out of a study of T cell responses to AZD1222 COVID-19 vaccine. Study-level background: Second doses were pooled across both intervals (about 4 or about 12 weeks). Regarding the study as a whole: Females outnumbered males among donors, who were mostly white British; clonal diversity was possibly underestimated.

Trimming pared 5 bases from V and 3 bases from J, leaving 13 bases between. The germline gives CDR1 SGHTA, CDR2 FQGNSA. The CDR3 runs 14 residues. TCRdb's copy holds only in-frame clones and misses some; the assay was immunoSEQ multiplex PCR. The sample includes about 73,000 clones, more than 70% of them seen just once. Regarding this clone: Its target is unknown.

The chain couples TRBV7-2 to TRBJ1-1; D not resolved. The source of this sequence is an adult in good health. Sequencing was performed on peripheral blood, taken on day 0 of AZD1222 vaccination. The CDR3 nucleotides are TGTGCCAGCAGCCCAGATCGGTTATACACTGAAGCTTTCTTT. This codes for CASSPDRLYTEAFF. The full variable domain, in which reference TRBV7-2 and TRBJ1-1 provide the parts outside the CDR3, is GAGVSQSPSNKVTEKGKDVELRCDPISGHTALYWYRQSLGQGLEFLIYFQGNSAPDKSGLPSDRFSAERTGGSVSTLTIQRTQQEDSAVYLCASSPDRLYTEAFFGQGTRLTVV.